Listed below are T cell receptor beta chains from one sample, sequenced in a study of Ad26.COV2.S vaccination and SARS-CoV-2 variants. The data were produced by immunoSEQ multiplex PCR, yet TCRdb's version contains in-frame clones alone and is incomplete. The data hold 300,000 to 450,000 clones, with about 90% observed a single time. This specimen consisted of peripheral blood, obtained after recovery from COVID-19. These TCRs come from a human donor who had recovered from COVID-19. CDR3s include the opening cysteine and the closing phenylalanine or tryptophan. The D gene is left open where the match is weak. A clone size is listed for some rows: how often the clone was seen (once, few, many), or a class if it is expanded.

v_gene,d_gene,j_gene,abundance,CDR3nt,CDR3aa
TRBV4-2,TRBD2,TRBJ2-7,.,TGTGCCAGCAGCCAAGGGTTGGGGAGCGGGGGGGCCGAGTACGAGCAGTACTTC,CASSQGLGSGGAEYEQYF
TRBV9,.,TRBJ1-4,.,TGTGCCAGCAGCAGGGAAAAGGAAAAACTGTTTTTT,CASSREKEKLFF
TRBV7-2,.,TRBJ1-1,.,TGTGCCAGCAGCTTAGGCTACGGGCGCAGTGAAGCTTTCTTT,CASSLGYGRSEAFF
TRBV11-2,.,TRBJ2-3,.,TGTGCCAGCAGCTTAGCAGGGATCCCAGATACGCAGTATTTT,CASSLAGIPDTQYF
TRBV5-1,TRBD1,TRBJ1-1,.,TGCGCCAGCTCCCGAGACGATACAGGGGGCACTGAAGCTTTCTTT,CASSRDDTGGTEAFF
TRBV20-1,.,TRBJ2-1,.,TGCAGTGCTAACTTCGGCAATGAGCAGTTCTTC,CSANFGNEQFF
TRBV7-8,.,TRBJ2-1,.,TGTGCCAGCACCATCAGCCGCTCCTACAATGAGCAGTTCTTC,CASTISRSYNEQFF
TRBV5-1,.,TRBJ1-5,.,TGCGCCAGCAGCTTAGCGGGGGCCCGCAATCAGCCCCAGCATTTT,CASSLAGARNQPQHF
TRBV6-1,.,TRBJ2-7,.,TGTGCCAGCAGTGACGGTGGGACACTCTCCTACGAGCAGTACTTC,CASSDGGTLSYEQYF
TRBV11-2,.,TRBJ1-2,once,TGTGCCAGCAGCGGGTACAGGCTGGTGAACTATGGCTACACCTTC,CASSGYRLVNYGYTF
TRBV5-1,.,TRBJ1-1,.,TGCGCCAGCAGCTTGGGGATCTTACAGGGTTACACTGAAGCTTTCTTT,CASSLGILQGYTEAFF
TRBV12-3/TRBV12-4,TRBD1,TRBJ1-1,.,TGTGCCAGCATCACCGGGACAGGGATTGAAGCTTTCTTT,CASITGTGIEAFF
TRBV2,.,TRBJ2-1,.,TGTGCCAGCAGTTTCCGTCCGTTCGATGAGCAGTTCTTC,CASSFRPFDEQFF
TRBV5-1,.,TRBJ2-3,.,TGCGCTAGCAGCCCCACCGAGGCACCAGATACGCAGTATTTT,CASSPTEAPDTQYF
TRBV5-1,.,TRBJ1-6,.,TGCGCCAGCAGCTTGGATCGCGTACAGAATTCACCCCTCCACTTT,CASSLDRVQNSPLHF
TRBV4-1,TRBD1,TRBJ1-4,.,TGCGCCAGCAGCCAAGTGGGGGACAGCGGACGAAAACTGTTTTTT,CASSQVGDSGRKLFF
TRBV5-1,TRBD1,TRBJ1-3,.,TGCGCCAGCAGCTCGACAGGGGTCTACGGAAACACCATATATTTT,CASSSTGVYGNTIYF
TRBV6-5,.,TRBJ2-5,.,TGTGCCAGCAGTTACTCGGGGGCCACGGAGGAGACCCAGTACTTC,CASSYSGATEETQYF
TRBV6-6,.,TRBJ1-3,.,TGTGCCAGCAGTGCCCTTGGGGGTTCTGGAAACACCATATATTTT,CASSALGGSGNTIYF
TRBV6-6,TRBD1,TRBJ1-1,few,TGTGCCAGCAGGGACAGGAGTATTGAAGCTTTCTTT,CASRDRSIEAFF
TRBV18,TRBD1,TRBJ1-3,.,TGTGCCAGCTCCGGACAGGGGACTGGAAACACCATATATTTT,CASSGQGTGNTIYF
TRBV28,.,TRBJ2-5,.,TGTGCCAGCAGTTTACCCAAGCCTGAATACCAAGAGACCCAGTACTTC,CASSLPKPEYQETQYF
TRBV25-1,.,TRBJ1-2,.,TGTGCCAGCAGTGAATGGCCCTATGGCTACACCTTC,CASSEWPYGYTF
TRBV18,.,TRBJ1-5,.,TGTGCCAGCTCACCTTCCGGAGATCAGCCCCAGCATTTT,CASSPSGDQPQHF
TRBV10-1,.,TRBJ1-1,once,TGCGCCAGCAGTGAGTCGCAGGGGAACACTGAAGCTTTCTTT,CASSESQGNTEAFF
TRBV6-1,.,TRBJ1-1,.,TGTGCCAGCAGTGAACTCCCGGGACACCAGCGATGGGGAGCTTTCTTT,CASSELPGHQRWGAFF
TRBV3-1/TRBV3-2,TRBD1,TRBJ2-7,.,TGTGCCAGCAGCACCGGGACAGGGGCCTACGAGCAGTACTTC,CASSTGTGAYEQYF
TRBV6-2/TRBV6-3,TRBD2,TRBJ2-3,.,TGTGCCAGCAGCCTATTAGCGGGAGGCACAGATACGCAGTATTTT,CASSLLAGGTDTQYF
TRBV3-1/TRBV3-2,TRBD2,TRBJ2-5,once,TGTGCCAGCAGCCTCCTAAACGGCCGCGGGGGAGAGACCCAGTACTTC,CASSLLNGRGGETQYF
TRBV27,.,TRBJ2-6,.,TGTGCCAGCAGTTTAATCTCAGGGCCTGGGGCCAACGTCCTGACTTTC,CASSLISGPGANVLTF
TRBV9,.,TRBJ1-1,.,TGTGCCAGCAGCGTAGCTGGGACCATGAACACTGAAGCTTTCTTT,CASSVAGTMNTEAFF
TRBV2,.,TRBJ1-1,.,TGTGCCAGCAGTGAAAGAGTGAACACTGAAGCTTTCTTT,CASSERVNTEAFF
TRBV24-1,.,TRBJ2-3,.,TGTGCCACCAGTGATTCCCCGGGGGATACGCAGTATTTT,CATSDSPGDTQYF
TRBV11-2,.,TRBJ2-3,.,TGTGCCAGCAGCTCGCCTACCAGGTCAGCAGATACGCAGTATTTT,CASSSPTRSADTQYF
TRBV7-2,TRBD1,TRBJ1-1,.,TGTGCCAGCAGCACTGGGGACAGGGCGGAGGGGGCTTTCTTT,CASSTGDRAEGAFF
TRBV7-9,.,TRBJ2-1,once,TGTGCCAGCAGCTTAGTATCGGGGTGGTGGTACAATGAGCAGTTCTTC,CASSLVSGWWYNEQFF
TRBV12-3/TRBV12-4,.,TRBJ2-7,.,TGTGCCAGCAGTTCGGACTACTACGAGCAGTACTTC,CASSSDYYEQYF
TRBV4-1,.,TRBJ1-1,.,TGCGCCAGCAGCCAGAGGACAGCGGGGGACACTGAAGCTTTCTTT,CASSQRTAGDTEAFF
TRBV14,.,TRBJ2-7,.,TGTGCCAGCAGCCAGGCCGGGGGATACGAGCAGTACTTC,CASSQAGGYEQYF
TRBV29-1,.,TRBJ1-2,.,TGCAGCGTTGAACGGGGGAGCGGCTACACCTTC,CSVERGSGYTF
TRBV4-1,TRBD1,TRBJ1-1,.,TGCGCCAGCAGCCAACAGGGGGTATACACTGAAGCTTTCTTT,CASSQQGVYTEAFF
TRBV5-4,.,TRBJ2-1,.,TGTGCCAGCAGATCTTCCCCGGGACACAGCTCTTACAATGAGCAGTTCTTC,CASRSSPGHSSYNEQFF
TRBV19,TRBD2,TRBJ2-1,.,TGTGCCAGTAGTATGGGCGGGGGTGTGTACAATGAGCAGTTCTTC,CASSMGGGVYNEQFF
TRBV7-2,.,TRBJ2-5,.,TGTGCCAGCAGCTTAGGAGGCAGGACCAAAGAGACCCAGTACTTC,CASSLGGRTKETQYF
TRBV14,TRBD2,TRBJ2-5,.,TGTGCCAGCAGCGGGGGACTACGAGAGACCCAGTACTTC,CASSGGLRETQYF
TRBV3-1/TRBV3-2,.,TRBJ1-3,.,TGTGCCAGCAGCCAAGGATATCGGCAACGGCAGGGAAACACCATATATTTT,CASSQGYRQRQGNTIYF
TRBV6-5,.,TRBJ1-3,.,TGTGCCAGCAGACCTCCGGGACACGGAAACACCATATATTTT,CASRPPGHGNTIYF
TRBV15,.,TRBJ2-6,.,TGTGCCACCACCGCAGGGAGTGGGGCCAACGTCCTGACTTTC,CATTAGSGANVLTF
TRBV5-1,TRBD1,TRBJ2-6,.,TGCGCCAGCAGCCCAATGGGACAGTCCTCTGGGGCCAACGTCCTGACTTTC,CASSPMGQSSGANVLTF
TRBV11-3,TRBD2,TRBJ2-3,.,TGTGCCAGCAGCCGCGGCGGGGGGGGCCCAGATACGCAGTATTTT,CASSRGGGGPDTQYF
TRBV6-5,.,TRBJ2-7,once,TGTGCCAGCAGTTACGGGCCCTACGAGCAGTACTTC,CASSYGPYEQYF
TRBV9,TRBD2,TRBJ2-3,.,TGTGCCAGCAGCGTAGGGGCGGGGGGGAGCACAGATACGCAGTATTTT,CASSVGAGGSTDTQYF
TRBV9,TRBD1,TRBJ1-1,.,TGTGCCAGCAGCGTTGACGTAGCCCCGGGACAGCCTTTATTT,CASSVDVAPGQPLF